Following are 2 T cell receptor beta chains from one sample sequenced in a study of tumor-infiltrating lymphocytes in primary liver carcinoma. cDNA specific to TCR beta was made from 450 to 650 ng of total RNA, with a constant-region primer employed for priming. It was through three nested multiplex PCR rounds of slightly modified ARM-PCR that TCR beta libraries arose. PCR rounds one and two used TRBV1-TRBV30 forward primers with a C-beta reverse primer for about 9 cycles each. In TCRdb, the multiplex PCR reads were re-called with MiXCR into one record per CDR3 protein. The sample lists 310,000 or so distinct CDR3 sequences, roughly 61% occurring once. Germline DNA was also extracted, and blood RNA derived from unsorted whole blood. The sample consisted of peripheral blood. The origin of the receptors is a man aged 40-49 years with primary liver carcinoma and hepatitis B virus infection.

The J gene is TRBJ2-1, the V gene TRBV6-1, with a tentative D call TRBD2 (6 bases). Germline CDR1 MNHNS, CDR2 SASEGT. Trimming pared 7 bases from V and 7 bases from J, leaving 17 bases between. The CDR3 has 14 residues. This chain's CDR3 is CASKRSGVANEQFF. Written as DNA, the CDR3 is TGTGCCAGCAAGAGATCGGGAGTGGCGAATGAGCAGTTCTTC.

To note about this clonotype: As the CDR3 is not closed by the conserved phenylalanine or tryptophan, this likely results from a read error. J is TRBJ1-1 and V is TRBV11-3; D is undetermined. Deletions cut 3 bases from V and 3 bases from J, with 8 bases between. Germline CDR1 reads SGHNT; CDR2 reads YENEEA. The CDR3 loop spans 13 amino acids. The CDR3 spells CASSFTWDTEAFL. The CDR3 DNA sequence: TGTGCCAGCAGCTTCACATGGGACACTGAAGCTTTCCTT.